This T cell receptor (beta chain) was identified during a study of cytomegalovirus exposure and HLA in healthy donors. Points from the study as a whole: Roughly uniform depth of sequencing across donors was assumed in presence/absence analyses.

Trimming left V 7 bases short and J 1 base short, with 16 bases between. CDR1 is SQVTM, CDR2 ANQGSEA, per germline. The CDR3 covers 14 residues. The PCR was carried out with 60 Vbeta primers and 13 Jbeta primers. The table came from immunoSEQ multiplex PCR; TCRdb's copy has only in-frame clones and leaves some out. The sample shows roughly 120,000 clones, around 78% of them seen only once. With respect to this clone: Its antigen is not identified.

The TCR was taken from a middle-aged man in good health and CMV-seronegative. The sample taken for sequencing was PBMCs. This chain connects TRBV29-1 to TRBJ1-1, with D maybe TRBD1 (6 bases). For the CDR3, the DNA is TGCAGCGCTTACCACAGGGCCTCGAACACTGAAGCTTTCTTT. As protein: CSAYHRASNTEAFF.